The clone carrying this T cell receptor beta chain occurred many times. This entry belongs to a study of T cell repertoires in cytomegalovirus infection. MiXCR, run by TCRdb on the reads, gives a single entry per CDR3 protein. Of more than 400,000 distinct CDR3 sequences detected, around a quarter appear once; the ten largest clones hold less than 15%. Germline V gene sequence: CDR1 SGHVS, CDR2 FQNEAQ. The CDR3 is 13 amino acids. The germline V and J ends were trimmed by 6 bases and 0 bases, with 6 bases remaining between them. This TCR was recovered from a human donor in good health (CMV status not recorded). Some clones in this sample may be carry-over from other donors' samples. The material sequenced was PBMCs. This rearrangement joins TRBV7-8 to TRBJ1-5; no clear D gene. The CDR3 is CASSYNSNQPQHF. In nucleotides, the CDR3 is TGTGCCAGCAGTTACAATAGCAATCAGCCCCAGCATTTT.